These T cell receptor beta chains were read from a single sample in a study of blood T cell repertoires in COVID-19. Clones were sequenced by immunoSEQ multiplex PCR, and TCRdb holds only the in-frame ones, with some missing. The repertoire holds under 200,000 clones, with less than 90% as singletons. Sequences were obtained from peripheral blood. These receptor sequences come from a woman aged 55-70 years with COVID-19, enrolled during active disease. Both conserved end residues are part of each CDR3. A D gene is named only where the DNA matches it firmly. The size of a clone is reported for some rows only, either as once, few or many, or as a class for expanded clones.

j_call d_call v_call clone_size cdr3_aa cdr3_nt
TRBJ2-5 - TRBV5-1 - CASSLPNRWETQYF TGCGCCAGCAGCTTGCCCAACCGGTGGGAGACCCAGTACTTC
TRBJ1-4 TRBD1 TRBV18 - CASTGGEEKLFF TGTGCCAGCACAGGGGGAGAAGAAAAACTGTTTTTT
TRBJ2-7 - TRBV28 - CAGSSPAGGGYEQYF TGTGCCGGCAGCTCCCCGGCAGGGGGAGGCTACGAGCAGTACTTC
TRBJ2-3 - TRBV23-1 - CASSQGAGEDTQYF TGCGCCAGCAGTCAAGGGGCAGGGGAAGATACGCAGTATTTT
TRBJ2-7 - TRBV20-1 - CSASQADYEQYF TGCAGTGCTAGTCAAGCGGACTACGAGCAGTACTTC
TRBJ1-5 - TRBV6-5 - CASSYSRVGEQPQHF TGTGCCAGCAGTTACTCGAGGGTCGGGGAGCAGCCCCAGCATTTT
TRBJ2-7 TRBD2 TRBV7-2 - CASSFPTSGTSYEQYF TGTGCCAGCAGCTTTCCGACTAGCGGGACATCGTACGAGCAGTACTTC
TRBJ2-1 - TRBV7-9 - CASSLTQGHAEQFF TGTGCCAGCAGCTTGACACAGGGTCATGCTGAGCAGTTCTTC
TRBJ2-7 - TRBV5-4 - CASTLPGVGAYEQYF TGTGCCAGCACCCTGCCGGGAGTTGGGGCCTACGAGCAGTACTTC
TRBJ1-2 - TRBV27 - CASSLRTGNYGYTF TGTGCCAGCAGTTTACGGACGGGAAACTATGGCTACACCTTC
TRBJ1-2 - TRBV7-2 few CASSYLQNRRGYTF TGTGCCAGCAGCTATCTTCAGAACAGACGAGGCTACACCTTC
TRBJ1-2 - TRBV10-3 - CAISELRGTAYGYTF TGTGCCATCAGTGAGTTGCGGGGGACTGCCTATGGCTACACCTTC
TRBJ1-5 TRBD1 TRBV28 - CASSPGTGVGLRGNQPQHF TGTGCCAGCAGTCCGGGGACAGGGGTAGGGCTTAGGGGCAATCAGCCCCAGCATTTT
TRBJ2-5 TRBD2 TRBV19 - CASSGGLAGIRKTQYF TGTGCCAGTAGTGGAGGACTAGCGGGAATCCGAAAGACCCAGTACTTC
TRBJ1-1 - TRBV5-4 - CASSTRQARKKGTEAFF TGTGCCAGCAGCACACGACAGGCCAGGAAGAAGGGCACTGAAGCTTTCTTT
TRBJ2-6 - TRBV5-1 - CASSFPRTTGANVLTF TGCGCCAGCAGCTTCCCGCGGACAACTGGGGCCAACGTCCTGACTTTC
TRBJ1-2 TRBD1 TRBV4-3 - CASSQDVRQGYGYTF TGCGCCAGCAGCCAAGATGTAAGACAGGGTTACGGCTACACCTTC
TRBJ2-6 TRBD1 TRBV30 - CAWSVTQGARGANVLTF TGTGCCTGGAGTGTAACGCAGGGGGCGCGGGGGGCCAACGTCCTGACTTTC
TRBJ1-2 - TRBV19 - CASSPQGKGGYTF TGTGCCAGTAGCCCACAGGGTAAGGGAGGCTACACCTTC
TRBJ1-1 - TRBV5-4 - CASSPGVRNTEAFF TGTGCCAGCAGCCCCGGAGTCAGGAACACTGAAGCTTTCTTT
TRBJ1-2 - TRBV15 once CATSRDVGGYGYTF TGTGCCACCAGCAGAGATGTTGGAGGGTACGGCTACACCTTC
TRBJ1-2 TRBD1 TRBV30 - CAWSDEGAEGYTF TGTGCCTGGAGCGACGAGGGGGCGGAAGGCTACACCTTC
TRBJ1-1 - TRBV19 - CASSMQGISEAFF TGTGCCAGTAGTATGCAGGGGATCTCTGAAGCTTTCTTT
TRBJ1-1 TRBD1 TRBV19 once CASSIQGANTEAFF TGTGCCAGTAGTATCCAGGGGGCCAACACTGAAGCTTTCTTT
TRBJ1-2 - TRBV5-1 few CASSGQGGDYGYTF TGCGCCAGCAGCGGGCAGGGTGGCGACTATGGCTACACCTTC
TRBJ2-7 - TRBV28 - CASSLLAYEQYF TGTGCCAGCAGTTTGTTAGCCTACGAGCAGTACTTC
TRBJ2-1 TRBD2 TRBV7-2 - CASRRRAGTSGRANEQFF TGTGCCAGCAGACGAAGAGCCGGGACTAGCGGGAGGGCCAATGAGCAGTTCTTC
TRBJ1-1 - TRBV15 - CATSRDREAFF TGTGCCACCAGCAGAGACAGGGAAGCTTTCTTT
TRBJ2-1 TRBD2 TRBV27 - CASSPEGTTRGGEQFF TGTGCCAGCAGCCCTGAGGGGACTACCCGGGGGGGTGAGCAGTTCTTC
TRBJ2-1 - TRBV4-2 - CASSQDLERNEQFF TGTGCCAGCAGCCAAGATCTCGAGCGCAATGAGCAGTTCTTC
TRBJ1-6 - TRBV4-3 few CASSQDGGAGNNSPLHF TGCGCCAGCAGCCAAGATGGAGGGGCAGGGAATAATTCACCCCTCCACTTT
TRBJ2-2 - TRBV7-2 - CASSLVLGRTGELFF TGTGCCAGCAGCTTAGTTCTAGGGAGGACCGGGGAGCTGTTTTTT
TRBJ2-7 - TRBV28 - CASTLGPTGYEQYF TGTGCCAGCACCCTTGGCCCGACGGGTTACGAGCAGTACTTC
TRBJ2-7 TRBD2 TRBV27 - CASSFRGAYEQYF TGTGCCAGCAGTTTCCGGGGGGCCTACGAGCAGTACTTC
TRBJ1-4 - TRBV30 few CASMRGGTNEKLFF TGTGCCTCCATGCGGGGTGGAACTAATGAAAAACTGTTTTTT
TRBJ1-1 - TRBV3-1/TRBV3-2 - CASSRDKPNTEAFF TGTGCCAGCAGCAGGGACAAACCGAACACTGAAGCTTTCTTT
TRBJ2-5 TRBD1 TRBV5-4 - CASSLRQGLGETQYF TGTGCCAGCAGCCTAAGACAGGGATTGGGAGAGACCCAGTACTTC
TRBJ1-1 TRBD1 TRBV11-3 - CASSLVTGDAFF TGTGCCAGCAGCTTAGTCACAGGGGATGCTTTCTTT